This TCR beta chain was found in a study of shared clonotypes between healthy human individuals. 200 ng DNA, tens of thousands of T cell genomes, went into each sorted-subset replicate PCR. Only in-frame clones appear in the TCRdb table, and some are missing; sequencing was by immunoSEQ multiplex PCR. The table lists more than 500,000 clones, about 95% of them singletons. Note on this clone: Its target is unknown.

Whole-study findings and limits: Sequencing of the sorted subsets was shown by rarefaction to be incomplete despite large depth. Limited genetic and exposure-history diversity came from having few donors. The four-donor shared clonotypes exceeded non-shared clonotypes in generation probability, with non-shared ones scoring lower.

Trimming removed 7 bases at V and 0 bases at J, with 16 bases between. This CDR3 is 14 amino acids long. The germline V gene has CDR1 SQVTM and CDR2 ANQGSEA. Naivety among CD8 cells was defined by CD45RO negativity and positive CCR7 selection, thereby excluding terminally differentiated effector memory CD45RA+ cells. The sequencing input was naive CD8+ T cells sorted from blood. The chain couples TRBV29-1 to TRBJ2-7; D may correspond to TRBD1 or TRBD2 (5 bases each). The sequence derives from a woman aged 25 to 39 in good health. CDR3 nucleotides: TGCAGCGCTTTAGTAGGGGACGGCTCCTACGAGCAGTACTTC. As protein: CSALVGDGSYEQYF.